These T cell receptor beta chains were read from a single sample in a study of T cells in Graves' hyperthyroidism and ophthalmopathy. A single record per CDR3 protein comes from TCRdb applying MiXCR to the multiplex PCR reads. The sample gives some 510,000 distinct CDR3 sequences, roughly 20% of which show up once; 26% is in the top ten. The specimen sequenced was blood. The receptors here all came from a man aged 18 to 29 with Graves' hyperthyroidism. Each CDR3 is given with its conserved first and last residue. A D gene is named only where the DNA matches it firmly. For some rows the clone size is stated as once, few or many, or as a class when expanded; others skip it.

clone_size j_call v_call d_call cdr3_aa cdr3_nt
few TRBJ2-5 TRBV7-8 NA CASISGRLIQETRYF TGTGCCAGCATCTCGGGACGGCTGATTCAAGAGACCCGGTACTTC
many TRBJ1-2 TRBV19 NA CASSPGTGLGYTF TGTGCCAGTAGCCCTGGGACCGGTCTAGGCTACACCTTC
many TRBJ1-2 TRBV7-9 NA CASSHDRLYGYTF TGTGCCAGCAGTCACGACCGGCTCTATGGCTACACCTTC
many TRBJ1-5 TRBV10-3 TRBD1 CAISESPGGGNQPQHF TGTGCCATCAGTGAGTCCCCAGGGGGCGGGAATCAGCCCCAGCATTTT
many TRBJ1-1 TRBV19 NA CASSIDRFRYTEAFF TGTGCCAGTAGTATAGATCGTTTCCGATACACTGAAGCTTTCTTT
many TRBJ2-7 TRBV25-1 NA CASSESVWGRGDEQYF TGTGCCAGCAGTGAGAGTGTGTGGGGAAGGGGAGACGAGCAGTACTTC
NA TRBJ1-1 TRBV4-1 NA CASSHTMTEAFF TGCGCCAGCAGCCACACGATGACTGAAGCTTTCTTT
many TRBJ2-7 TRBV2 NA CASRALRAQRYEQYF TGTGCCAGCAGGGCCCTGAGAGCTCAGCGGTACGAGCAGTACTTC
many TRBJ2-2 TRBV19 NA CASSMDGNTRINTGELFF TGTGCCAGTAGTATGGACGGGAATACCAGGATTAACACCGGGGAGCTGTTTTTT
many TRBJ2-7 TRBV11-2 NA CASSFLLGRAQDEQYF TGTGCCAGCAGCTTCCTCCTGGGCAGGGCCCAGGACGAGCAGTACTTC
NA TRBJ2-2 TRBV20-1 TRBD2 CSARIEREGLTGELFF TGCAGTGCTAGGATCGAGCGGGAGGGCCTCACCGGGGAGCTGTTTTTT
many TRBJ1-5 TRBV2 NA CASRGRESNQPQHF TGTGCCAGCAGGGGCAGGGAGAGCAATCAGCCCCAGCATTTT
NA TRBJ2-3 TRBV6-5 NA CASSYSSDTQYF TGTGCCAGCAGTTACTCTTCAGATACGCAGTATTTT
NA TRBJ2-5 TRBV6-5 NA CASSYRQARETQYF TGTGCCAGCAGTTACCGACAGGCGCGAGAGACCCAGTACTTC